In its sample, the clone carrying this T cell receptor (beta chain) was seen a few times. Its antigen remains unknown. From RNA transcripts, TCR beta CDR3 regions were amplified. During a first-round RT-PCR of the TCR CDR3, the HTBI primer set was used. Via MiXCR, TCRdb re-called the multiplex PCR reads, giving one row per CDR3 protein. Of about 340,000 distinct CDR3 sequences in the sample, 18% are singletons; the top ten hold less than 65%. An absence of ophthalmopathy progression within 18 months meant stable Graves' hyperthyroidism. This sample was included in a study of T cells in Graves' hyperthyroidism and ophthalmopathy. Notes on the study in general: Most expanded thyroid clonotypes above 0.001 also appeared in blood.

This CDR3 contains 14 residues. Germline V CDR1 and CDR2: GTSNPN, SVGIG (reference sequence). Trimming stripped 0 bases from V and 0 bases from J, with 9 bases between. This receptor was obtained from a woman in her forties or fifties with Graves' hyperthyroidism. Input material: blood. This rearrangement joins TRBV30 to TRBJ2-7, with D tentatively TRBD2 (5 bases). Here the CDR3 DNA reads TGTGCCTGGAGTGTAGGTGGGAGCTCCTACGAGCAGTACTTC. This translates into CAWSVGGSSYEQYF.